The sequence of this T cell receptor (beta chain) was determined in a study of shared clonotypes between healthy human individuals. Every subset's genomic DNA went evenly onto several immunoSEQ plates. Assay: immunoSEQ multiplex PCR; the TCRdb copy retains only in-frame clones and omits some. This sample has 2 million to 2.5 million clones, with 90% to 97% found just once. Trimming removed 0 bases at V and 4 bases at J, with 10 bases between. The CDR3 totals 15 residues. Germline V gene data show CDR1 as SEHNR and CDR2 as FQNEAQ (reference sequence). Sequenced material: naive CD4+ T cells sorted from blood. Subset in this sample: CD45RA+ positively selected. The receptor's source is a man aged 18 to 29 in good health. The V gene is TRBV7-9, the J gene TRBJ1-5; possible D gene TRBD1, 6 bases. For the CDR3, the DNA is TGTGCCAGCAGCTTAGCCGGGGGGCAAAATCAGCCCCAGCATTTT. Amino acids: CASSLAGGQNQPQHF.